Given below is one T cell receptor (beta chain) in context. Its recognized antigen is unknown. Qualities for individual bases were not recorded, and no much larger clone is one base off. The CDR3 holds 13 amino acids from the cysteine to the phenylalanine. This entry keeps only the CDR3 DNA: 39 bases, framed from base 1. V and J lose 5 bases and 2 bases, and a span of 7 bases separates them. The germline V gene (reference sequence) yields LNHNV for CDR1 and YYDKDF for CDR2. This sample stems from a study of radiotherapy plus CTLA-4 blockade in lung cancer listed by TCRdb under 2018. At the level of the whole study: Among the enrolled patients, approximately 18% had an objective response, and 31% reached disease control.

In this study, focal radiation therapy paired with CTLA-4 blockade (ipilimumab) was tested in patients who had chemo-refractory metastatic non-small-cell lung cancer. The research as a whole found: The strongest predictors of response, as reported, were early dynamic changes in blood T cell clones along with a rise in serum interferon-beta after radiation. After treatment with radiotherapy and ipilimumab, TCR clones that originated in tumors expanded in peripheral blood.

The receptor library was made with the immunoSEQ multiplex PCR assay. TCRdb took this table from immuneACCESS and kept in-frame rearrangements with V and J called. Such tables lack part of the clones; where checked against another copy, unresolved V genes explain under half of the gap, and the rest is unexplained. A total of around 77,000 clones appear in this sample, just under 75% of them only once. The ten biggest clones cover 9.9% of the sample. The sample in question was peripheral blood, obtained from a patient treated with radiotherapy plus ipilimumab. This receptor was taken from a human donor with non-small cell lung cancer whose response to radiotherapy plus ipilimumab could not be evaluated. The rearrangement combines TRBV15 with TRBJ2-1; confidence is insufficient to name the D gene. The sequenced DNA: TGTGCCACCAGCTCGGTCCCCTACAATGAGCAGTTCTTC. This gives the protein CATSSVPYNEQFF.